Each of the 24 T cell receptor beta chains below was sequenced from the same sample in a study of blood T cells in healthy people across ages. Through a sample-barcoded 5' primer and a J-beta primer mix, a second PCR was run for roughly 7 to 12 cycles. TCRdb passed the 5' RACE reads through MiXCR, listing each CDR3 protein once. The sample shows about 1.8 million distinct CDR3 sequences, approximately 50% of them seen only once. Material for sequencing was blood. These receptors were taken from a woman in her 40s in good health.

This chain uses TRBV3-1 with TRBJ2-1; 11 positions agree with TRBD2. Germline V CDR1 and CDR2: LGHDT, YNNKEL (reference sequence). CDR3 size: 17 residues. Germline trimming cut 4 bases from V and 8 bases from J; bases unmatched to any gene: 13. The CDR3 nucleotides are TGTGCCAGCAGCCTGAGACTAGCGGGGAAACTAACGGATGAGCAGTTCTTC. Its protein product is CASSLRLAGKLTDEQFF.

The table lists this clonotype with a few counts. At one of its ends the junction is not consistent with the germline gene, which may arise from a read error. The chain uses TRBV5-5 and TRBJ1-5, with D perhaps matching TRBD1 (5 bases). Germline-derived CDR1 and CDR2 are SGHKS and YYEKEE (reference sequence). The length of the CDR3 is 16 residues. Written as DNA, the CDR3 is TGTGCCAGCAGATTGGGGTGGTGGGACAGCAATCAGCCCCAGCATTTT. Amino acids: CASRLGWWDSNQPQHF.

This clonotype came up a few times. The V gene is TRBV7-8, the J gene TRBJ1-2; 7 bases map to TRBD1. In germline, CDR1 is SGHVS, CDR2 FQNEAQ. CDR3 length: 14 amino acids. Germline trimming cut 0 bases from V and 4 bases from J; bases unmatched to any gene: 2. The CDR3 loop reads CASSLAGTVYGYTF. The CDR3 DNA sequence: TGTGCCAGCAGCTTAGCCGGGACAGTCTATGGCTACACCTTC.

This chain joins TRBV5-6 and TRBJ2-2; 8 nucleotides agree with TRBD1. Germline V CDR1 and CDR2: SGHDT, YYEEEE. V gave up 4 bases and J gave up 3 bases; unmatched junction bases: 14. CDR3 length equals 18 residues. The DNA of the CDR3 is TGTGCCAGCAGCCCTCTACTGACAGGGGTGGTACACACCGGGGAGCTGTTTTTT. Translation gives CASSPLLTGVVHTGELFF.

The V and J genes are TRBV29-1 and TRBJ2-1; 11 bases agree with TRBD2. The DNA matches TRBJ2-7 better at its end, which makes the J call doubtful. CDR1 is SQVTM, CDR2 ANQGSEA, per germline. The CDR3 consists of 14 residues. The CDR3 nucleotides are TGCAGCGTTGGCCTAGCGGGGGGCTACAATGAGCAGTACTTC. Its translation is CSVGLAGGYNEQYF.

The chain joins TRBV6-5 to TRBJ2-5; TRBD1 matches 12 bases. V lost 1 base and J lost 5; bases outside the gene matches: 5. Germline V CDR1 and CDR2: MNHEY, SVGAGI. CDR3 size: 16 residues. The CDR3 DNA sequence: TGTGCCAGCAGTTACTGGGGGACAGGGGGCACGGAGACCCAGTACTTC. It yields the protein CASSYWGTGGTETQYF.

V and J are TRBV4-1 and TRBJ2-6, with a tentative D call TRBD1 (5 bases). V was trimmed by 0 bases and J by 0 bases, leaving 12 bases between them. This CDR3 has 18 residues. The germline V gene has CDR1 MGHRA and CDR2 YSYEKL. CDR3 DNA: TGCGCCAGCAGCCAAGACACACGGACACTCTCTGGGGCCAACGTCCTGACTTTC. Translation gives CASSQDTRTLSGANVLTF.

This chain's CDR3 is CSAARGYGYTF. The DNA for the CDR3 is TGCAGTGCCGCTAGGGGCTACGGCTACACCTTC. J is TRBJ1-2 and V is TRBV20-1; tentatively, D is TRBD1 (5 bases). Germline lookup yields CDR1 DFQATT and CDR2 SNEGSKA (reference sequence). The CDR3 has 11 amino acids. V was clipped by 6 bases and J by 8 bases, with 13 bases between them.

Only a few counts were recorded for this clonotype. This chain connects TRBV20-1 to TRBJ2-5; D not resolved. Germline CDR1 and CDR2: DFQATT and SNEGSKA (reference sequence). Trimming cost V 5 bases and J 5 bases, with 12 bases left between them. This CDR3 has 12 residues. CDR3 sequence reads: CSARWVGETQYF. The DNA for the CDR3 is TGCAGTGCTCGGTGGGTTGGTGAGACCCAGTACTTC.

This clonotype was seen more than once but under ten times. The CDR3: CATTTDKTSGGTDTQYF. CDR3 DNA sequence: TGTGCCACCACCACAGACAAAACTAGCGGGGGCACAGATACGCAGTATTTT. This chain links TRBV15 with TRBJ2-3, with TRBD2 matching 10 bases. This CDR3 comprises 17 residues. V trimming: 7 bases; J trimming: 1 base; junction bases outside the gene matches: 11. Looked up from germline, CDR1 is LNHNV and CDR2 is YYDKDF (reference sequence).

The rearrangement links TRBV24-1 to TRBJ2-1; TRBD2 agrees at 11 bases. CDR3 length: 17 residues. Per the germline V gene, CDR1 is KGHDR and CDR2 is SFDVKD. Trimming cost V 1 base and J 5 bases; bases outside gene matches: 6. This chain's CDR3 is CATSDFQLAGENNEQFF. The CDR3 nucleotides are TGTGCCACCAGTGATTTCCAACTAGCGGGGGAAAACAATGAGCAGTTCTTC.

This chain links TRBV10-1 with TRBJ2-7, with a possible D match to TRBD1 (5 bases). From germline, CDR1 is WNHNN and CDR2 SYGVQD (reference sequence). This CDR3 spans 14 amino acids. The ends were cut back, 5 bases at V and 7 bases at J, with 18 bases in the middle. The CDR3 is CASSPLLGAGEQYF. The CDR3 DNA sequence: TGCGCCAGCAGTCCCCTATTAGGGGCCGGGGAGCAGTACTTC.

V usage is TRBV2 and J usage is TRBJ2-5; D may be TRBD1 (6 bases). The J call is doubtful: the DNA matches TRBJ2-7 better. Germline V lookup: CDR1 SNHLY, CDR2 FYNNEI. This CDR3 is built from 11 residues. The CDR3 protein is CAGRQASEQYF. CDR3 in DNA: TGTGCCGGAAGACAGGCAAGCGAGCAGTACTTC.

This clonotype was seen a handful of times. The chain links TRBV6-5 to TRBJ1-2; tentatively, D is TRBD1 (6 bases). CDR1 is MNHEY and CDR2 is SVGAGI in the germline V gene. This CDR3 comprises 16 residues. Trimming took off 6 bases at V and 0 bases at J, with 17 bases between the two ends. Here the CDR3 DNA reads TGTGCCAGCAGGACCCTAGGAGGGGGTACTAACTATGGCTACACCTTC. Its translation: CASRTLGGGTNYGYTF.

The chain couples TRBV5-1 to TRBJ2-2, with D unresolved. Looked up from germline, CDR1 is SGHRS and CDR2 is YFSETQ. Trimming pared 6 bases from V and 1 base from J, leaving 13 bases between. The CDR3 loop spans 15 amino acids. CDR3 nucleotide sequence: TGCGCCAGCACGTCTAACAAGTTGAACACCGGGGAGCTGTTTTTT. As protein: CASTSNKLNTGELFF.

V gene TRBV7-2 combines with J gene TRBJ2-5; TRBD1 might be the D (6 bases). The V end lost 5 bases, the J end lost 3 bases, and 13 bases lay between the germline ends. The CDR3 is 14 residues long. Per the germline V gene, CDR1 is SGHTA and CDR2 is FQGNSA. For the CDR3, the DNA is TGTGCCAGCAGCGATAGGACAGTAAAAGAGACCCAGTACTTC. Protein: CASSDRTVKETQYF.

This clonotype was seen only a few times. J is TRBJ2-3 and V is TRBV6-5, with TRBD2 identical over 10 bases. V shed 7 bases and J 2 bases; nucleotides not matched to a gene: 3. Germline CDR1 and CDR2: MNHEY and SVGAGI. There are 14 residues in the CDR3. The CDR3 DNA follows: TGTGCCAGCACGAGCGGGGGGGCCACAGATACGCAGTATTTT. It codes for CASTSGGATDTQYF.

This clonotype was picked up a small number of times. This chain joins TRBV7-2 and TRBJ2-7; the D gene could be TRBD1 or TRBD2 (6 bases each). The length of the CDR3 is 15 residues. The V end lost 1 base, the J end lost 2 bases, and 12 bases lay between the germline ends. Germline assignment: CDR1 SGHTA and CDR2 FQGNSA. The CDR3 reads CASSLEGGSPYEQYF. The DNA for the CDR3 is TGTGCCAGCAGCTTAGAGGGGGGCAGCCCCTACGAGCAGTACTTC.

V usage is TRBV20-1 and J usage is TRBJ2-5; D is unclear. Germline V CDR1 and CDR2: DFQATT, SNEGSKA (reference sequence). The CDR3 runs 14 residues. V dropped 1 base and J dropped 1 base, with 10 bases sitting between them. The CDR3 DNA reads TGCAGTGCTAGAGCTCGAACACCCCAAGAGACCCAGTACTTC. It translates to CSARARTPQETQYF.

V gene TRBV29-1 combines with J gene TRBJ1-4; maybe TRBD1 (5 bases). This CDR3 contains 16 residues. Germline V gene sequence: CDR1 SQVTM, CDR2 ANQGSEA. V gave up 4 bases and J gave up 2 bases, with 17 bases separating them. The DNA for the CDR3 is TGCAGCGTTGCGGGGTCTGAGGGACCTACTAATGAAAAACTGTTTTTT. It is translated as CSVAGSEGPTNEKLFF. The complete variable domain, with remaining parts taken from reference TRBV29-1 and TRBJ1-4, reads SAVISQKPSRDICQRGTSLTIQCQVDSQVTMMFWYRQQPGQSLTLIATANQGSEATYESGFVIDKFPISRPNLTFSTLTVSNMSPEDSSIYLCSVAGSEGPTNEKLFFGSGTQLSVL.

V is TRBV12-3 or TRBV12-4 and J is TRBJ1-1; D remains ambiguous. Trimming removed 7 bases from V and 4 bases from J, with 10 bases in between. This CDR3 region has 12 residues. CDR3 residues: CASTAGSTEAFF. CDR3 in DNA: TGTGCCAGCACCGCGGGGAGCACTGAAGCTTTCTTT.

The chain combines TRBV7-8 with TRBJ2-1; 10 bases line up with TRBD2. The CDR3 loop spans 17 amino acids. The V gene's germline CDR1 is SGHVS and CDR2 FQNEAQ. Trimming took 1 base from V and 7 from J; bases not matched to a gene: 10. CDR3 loop: CASSLGRAGGFYNEQFF. In nucleotides, the CDR3 is TGTGCCAGCAGCTTAGGACGAGCGGGGGGGTTTTATAATGAGCAGTTCTTC.

The J gene is TRBJ2-7, the V gene TRBV4-2; 7 bases are shared with TRBD1. Per the germline V gene, CDR1 is LGHNA and CDR2 is YNFKEQ. The V and J ends lost 1 base and 3 bases, in that order; junction bases with no gene match: 6. This CDR3 has 15 amino acids. DNA of the CDR3: TGTGCCAGCAGCCAAGCCACAGGGGTGAGCTACGAGCAGTACTTC. It specifies CASSQATGVSYEQYF.

A few counts support this clonotype. This rearrangement joins TRBV3-1 to TRBJ2-5; 11 nucleotides agree with TRBD2. The V gene's germline CDR1 is LGHDT and CDR2 YNNKEL (reference sequence). The V and J ends lost 1 base and 2 bases, in that order; junction bases with no gene match: 3. The CDR3 consists of 16 residues. The CDR3 protein is CASSQGTSGYQETQYF. The CDR3, as DNA: TGTGCCAGCAGCCAAGGGACTAGCGGGTATCAAGAGACCCAGTACTTC.